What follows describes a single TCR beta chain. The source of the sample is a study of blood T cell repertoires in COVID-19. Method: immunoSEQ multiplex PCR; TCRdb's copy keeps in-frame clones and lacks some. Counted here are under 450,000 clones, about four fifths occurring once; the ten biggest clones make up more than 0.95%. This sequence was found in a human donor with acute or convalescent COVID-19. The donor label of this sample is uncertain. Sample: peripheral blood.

CDR3 loop: CASSFVAGNSPLHF. The CDR3 DNA reads as TGTGCCAGCAGTTTTGTCGCAGGGAATTCACCCCTCCACTTT. The gene calls are TRBV27 and TRBJ1-6, with D perhaps TRBD1 (5 bases). Germline values: CDR1 MNHEY, CDR2 SMNVEV (reference sequence). The CDR3 covers 14 residues. V was pared by 3 bases and J by 7 bases, with 10 bases between.